This entry features one T cell receptor (beta chain) sequence. The source of the sample is a study of monozygotic twins with inflammatory bowel disease. TCRdb reprocessed the 5' RACE reads; each CDR3 protein has one entry and no DNA is given. Recorded for this sample: over 200,000 distinct CDR3 sequences. CDR1 and CDR2 (germline): SGHVS, FQNEAQ. CDR3 length: 15 amino acids. The TCR originated in a human donor with ulcerative colitis or Crohn's disease, or a healthy co-twin of an affected twin (not recorded which). The sample consisted of blood. The chain links TRBV7-8 to TRBJ1-1; TCRdb designates TRBD1, a call that cannot be tested without DNA. The CDR3 is CASSWETGVVTEAFF.